The present entry profiles one TCR beta chain with its context. Its antigen is still unknown. This record belongs to a study of cytomegalovirus exposure and HLA in healthy donors. Broader study findings: A later analysis revealed that TCR association rates differed between HLA loci, peaking at DRB1 and bottoming out at HLA-C.

PCR used 60 Vbeta primers and 13 Jbeta primers. Authors' processing steps: In a later analysis, the count reached some 83 million unique TCR beta chains, with around 10 million shared. Measured with immunoSEQ multiplex PCR; TCRdb has only the in-frame clones, and not every one. That table gives V, J and clone size, and the DNA gave D and trimming. The sample holds about 160,000 clones, approximately 79% seen once. The CDR3 is made up of 14 amino acids. Germline values: CDR1 SGHRS, CDR2 YFSETQ. The V gene lost 0 bases and the J gene lost 3 bases, with 7 bases spanning the gap. This rearrangement joins TRBV5-1 to TRBJ1-3; D is perhaps TRBD1 (5 bases). The sequencing sample was made of PBMCs. The clonotype comes from a man in his fifties or sixties in good health and CMV-seronegative. CDR3: CASSLAGFGNTIYF. The CDR3 DNA sequence: TGCGCCAGCAGCTTGGCAGGGTTTGGAAACACCATATATTTT.